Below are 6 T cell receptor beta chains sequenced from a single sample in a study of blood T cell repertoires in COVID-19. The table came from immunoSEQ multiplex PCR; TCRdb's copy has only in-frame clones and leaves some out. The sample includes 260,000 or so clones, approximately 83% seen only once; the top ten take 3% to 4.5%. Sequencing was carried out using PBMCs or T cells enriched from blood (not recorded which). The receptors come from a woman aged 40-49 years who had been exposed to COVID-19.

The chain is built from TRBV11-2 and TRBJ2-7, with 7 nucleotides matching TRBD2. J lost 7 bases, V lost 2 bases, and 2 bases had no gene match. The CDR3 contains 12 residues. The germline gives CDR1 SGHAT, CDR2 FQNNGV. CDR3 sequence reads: CASSLSGGEQYF. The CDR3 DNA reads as TGTGCCAGCAGCTTATCCGGGGGGGAGCAGTACTTC.

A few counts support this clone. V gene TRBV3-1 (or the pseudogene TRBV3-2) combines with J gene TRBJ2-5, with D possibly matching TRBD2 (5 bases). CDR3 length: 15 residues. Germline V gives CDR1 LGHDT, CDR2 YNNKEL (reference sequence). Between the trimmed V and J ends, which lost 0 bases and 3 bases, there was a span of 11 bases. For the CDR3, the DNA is TGTGCCAGCAGCCAAGATGCCCGGCGGGAAGAGACCCAGTACTTC. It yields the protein CASSQDARREETQYF.

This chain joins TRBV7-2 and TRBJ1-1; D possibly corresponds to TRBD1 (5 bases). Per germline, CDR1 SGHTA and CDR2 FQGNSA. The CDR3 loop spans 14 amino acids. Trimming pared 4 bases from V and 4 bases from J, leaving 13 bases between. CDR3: CASSSHGGGTEAFF. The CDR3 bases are TGTGCCAGCAGCTCACATGGCGGGGGCACTGAAGCTTTCTTT.

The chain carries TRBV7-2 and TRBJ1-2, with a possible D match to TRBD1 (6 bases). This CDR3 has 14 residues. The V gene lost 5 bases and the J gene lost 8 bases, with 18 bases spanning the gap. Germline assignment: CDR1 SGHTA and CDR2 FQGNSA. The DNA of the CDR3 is TGTGCCAGCAGCCTTGCCGGGGGGCGGGAAGGCTACACCTTC. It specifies CASSLAGGREGYTF.

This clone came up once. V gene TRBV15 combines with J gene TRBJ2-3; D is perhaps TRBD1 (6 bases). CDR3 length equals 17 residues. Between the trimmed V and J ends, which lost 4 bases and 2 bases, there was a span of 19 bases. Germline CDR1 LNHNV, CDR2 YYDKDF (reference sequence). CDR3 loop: CATSTKQGLGVTDTQYF. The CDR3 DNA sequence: TGTGCCACCAGCACGAAACAGGGCTTGGGGGTCACAGATACGCAGTATTTT.

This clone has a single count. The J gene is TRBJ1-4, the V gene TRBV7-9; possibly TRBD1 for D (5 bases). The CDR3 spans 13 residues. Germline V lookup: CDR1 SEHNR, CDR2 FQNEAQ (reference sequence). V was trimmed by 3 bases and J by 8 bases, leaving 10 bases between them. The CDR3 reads CASSFPGGEKLFF. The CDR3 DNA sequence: TGTGCCAGCAGCTTTCCCGGGGGAGAAAAACTGTTTTTT.